The rows below give T cell receptor beta chains drawn from one sample of a study of cytomegalovirus exposure and HLA in healthy donors. Using immunoSEQ multiplex PCR, the repertoire was profiled, and TCRdb retains in-frame clones only, with some absent. This sample has 150,000 to 200,000 clones, with around 75% found just once. Sequencing was performed on PBMCs. These TCRs come from a woman aged 30 to 39 in good health and CMV-seropositive. Each CDR3 is given with its conserved first and last residue. D genes are given only for firm matches. Part of the rows lack a size; the others show once, few, many or a class for expanded clones.

J	V	size	D	CDR3	DNA
TRBJ1-2	TRBV7-9	NA	TRBD1	CASSPGGMVYGYTF	TGTGCCAGCAGTCCAGGGGGGATGGTTTATGGCTACACCTTC
TRBJ2-1	TRBV15	NA	NA	CATSRDRGEGRILFF	TGTGCCACCAGCAGAGATAGGGGGGAGGGCCGGATTCTGTTCTTC
TRBJ1-2	TRBV6-6	NA	TRBD1	CASSVRDRSYGYTF	TGTGCCAGCAGTGTCCGGGACAGAAGCTATGGCTACACCTTC
TRBJ1-2	TRBV28	NA	TRBD1	CASGPRQGVSYGYTF	TGTGCCAGCGGGCCTCGGCAGGGGGTTAGCTATGGCTACACCTTC
TRBJ2-5	TRBV7-9	NA	TRBD2	CSSSLDRSSGRALETQYF	TGTTCCAGCAGCTTAGATAGGTCTAGCGGGAGGGCCCTGGAGACCCAGTACTTC
TRBJ2-7	TRBV5-1	once	NA	CASSLAGARQYF	TGCGCCAGCAGCTTGGCAGGGGCACGGCAGTACTTC
TRBJ2-7	TRBV10-2	NA	NA	CATTGRDSYEQYF	TGCGCCACCACAGGAAGGGACTCCTACGAGCAGTACTTC
TRBJ2-2	TRBV9	NA	NA	CASSLGTFANTGELFF	TGTGCCAGCAGCCTGGGGACATTCGCGAACACCGGGGAGCTGTTTTTT
TRBJ1-3	TRBV5-1	NA	NA	CASSWSAGRSSGNTIYF	TGCGCCAGCAGCTGGAGCGCAGGGCGAAGCTCTGGAAACACCATATATTTT
TRBJ1-1	TRBV5-6	few	NA	CASSWGPNTEAFF	TGTGCCAGCAGCTGGGGGCCGAACACTGAAGCTTTCTTT
TRBJ2-3	TRBV6-6	few	TRBD1	CASSYQDRVTDTQYF	TGTGCCAGCAGTTACCAGGACAGGGTTACAGATACGCAGTATTTT
TRBJ1-1	TRBV5-4	NA	NA	CASSLQGYTEAFF	TGTGCCAGCAGCTTACAGGGCTACACTGAAGCTTTCTTT
TRBJ2-7	TRBV10-2	NA	TRBD1	CASSVSGQYYEQYF	TGCGCCAGCAGTGTTTCGGGACAGTACTACGAGCAGTACTTC
TRBJ1-1	TRBV28	few	NA	CASSWRGGNTEAFF	TGTGCCAGCAGTTGGAGGGGCGGGAACACTGAAGCTTTCTTT
TRBJ2-7	TRBV9	NA	NA	CASSVDFSGSYEQYF	TGTGCCAGCAGCGTAGACTTCTCGGGCTCCTACGAGCAGTACTTC
TRBJ1-4	TRBV19	NA	NA	CASETKWREKLFF	TGTGCCAGTGAGACGAAATGGAGAGAAAAACTGTTTTTT
TRBJ1-1	TRBV18	NA	NA	CASSPLGLEGTEAFF	TGTGCCAGCTCCCCCCTCGGTTTGGAGGGCACTGAAGCTTTCTTT
TRBJ1-6	TRBV6-5	NA	TRBD1	CASNTDREDNSPLHF	TGTGCCAGCAATACGGACAGGGAAGATAATTCACCCCTCCACTTT
TRBJ2-7	TRBV28	NA	TRBD2	CASSTLVTSASYEQYF	TGTGCCAGCAGTACGCTTGTGACTAGCGCTTCCTACGAGCAGTACTTC
TRBJ2-3	TRBV5-6	NA	TRBD2	CASSPRWDYTDTQYF	TGTGCCAGCAGCCCGCGATGGGACTACACAGATACGCAGTATTTT
TRBJ1-2	TRBV9	NA	TRBD1	CASSVVGTGGEETF	TGTGCCAGCAGCGTAGTGGGGACAGGGGGCGAAGAGACCTTC
TRBJ2-2	TRBV5-1	once	TRBD2	CASRVIAGDTGELFF	TGCGCCAGCAGAGTAATAGCGGGAGACACCGGGGAGCTGTTTTTT
TRBJ1-5	TRBV7-8	NA	TRBD1	CASSLVDRVLIGDQPQHF	TGTGCCAGCAGCTTAGTGGACAGGGTGCTAATTGGAGATCAGCCCCAGCATTTT
TRBJ2-1	TRBV5-1	NA	TRBD2	CASSLGLAGEYNEQFF	TGCGCCAGCAGCCTGGGACTAGCGGGAGAGTACAATGAGCAGTTCTTC
TRBJ1-1	TRBV28	NA	NA	CASSFGFLARRREAFF	TGTGCCAGCAGTTTTGGCTTTTTGGCCCGCAGGCGTGAAGCTTTCTTT
TRBJ1-1	TRBV2	NA	NA	CASSETVNTEAFF	TGTGCCAGCAGTGAAACGGTGAACACTGAAGCTTTCTTT
TRBJ2-1	TRBV7-9	NA	TRBD2	CASGHGTSGRDEQFF	TGTGCCAGCGGCCACGGGACTAGCGGGAGGGATGAGCAGTTCTTC
TRBJ2-7	TRBV19	NA	NA	CASSIGGHNEWEQYF	TGTGCCAGTAGTATCGGTGGACATAACGAATGGGAGCAGTACTTC
TRBJ1-2	TRBV4-1	NA	TRBD1	CASSQEGARTGLYGYTF	TGCGCCAGCAGCCAAGAAGGGGCACGGACAGGGCTCTATGGCTACACCTTC
TRBJ1-1	TRBV19	few	NA	CASSVLRGLMNTEAFF	TGTGCCAGTAGTGTACTCAGGGGCCTAATGAACACTGAAGCTTTCTTT
TRBJ1-5	TRBV7-4	NA	TRBD1	CARTKPGTGGFSQPQHF	TGTGCCAGGACTAAACCTGGGACAGGGGGCTTTAGTCAGCCCCAGCATTTT
TRBJ2-1	TRBV7-7	once	NA	CALGGWGRKSYNEQFF	TGTGCTCTGGGCGGTTGGGGGCGAAAATCCTACAATGAGCAGTTCTTC
TRBJ1-1	TRBV19	NA	NA	CATNPRRDKAEAFF	TGTGCCACTAACCCCCGTCGGGACAAGGCTGAAGCTTTCTTT
TRBJ2-2	TRBV5-4	NA	NA	CASSSQNTGELFF	TGTGCCAGCAGCTCCCAGAACACCGGGGAGCTGTTTTTT
TRBJ2-7	TRBV6-1	NA	TRBD2	CAAGGHLTTYEQYF	TGTGCCGCGGGGGGGCATTTGACTACCTACGAGCAGTACTTC
TRBJ1-3	TRBV13	NA	TRBD1	CASSFRSDRGHGNTIYF	TGTGCCAGCAGCTTCCGATCCGACAGGGGGCACGGAAACACCATATATTTT
TRBJ1-2	TRBV27	NA	TRBD1	CASRTGGFPYYGYTF	TGTGCCAGCAGGACAGGGGGCTTTCCTTACTATGGCTACACCTTC
TRBJ1-5	TRBV10-2	few	NA	CASSESGVNQPQHF	TGCGCCAGCAGTGAGTCCGGAGTAAATCAGCCCCAGCATTTT
TRBJ1-2	TRBV6-5	few	NA	CASSSQGFGYTF	TGTGCCAGCAGTTCACAGGGCTTTGGCTACACCTTC
TRBJ1-4	TRBV4-2	NA	NA	CASSSHEATGEKLFF	TGTGCCAGCAGTTCTCATGAGGCCACGGGGGAAAAACTGTTTTTT
TRBJ2-2	TRBV29-1	few	NA	CSVVGGTGELFF	TGCAGCGTTGTGGGGGGCACCGGGGAGCTGTTTTTT
TRBJ2-1	TRBV15	NA	TRBD2	CATSKGVAGGDNEQFF	TGTGCCACCAGCAAAGGGGTAGCGGGGGGGGACAATGAGCAGTTCTTC
TRBJ1-1	TRBV11-2	few	NA	CASSLGLGTEAFF	TGTGCCAGCAGCTTAGGACTGGGCACTGAAGCTTTCTTT
TRBJ2-1	TRBV2	NA	NA	CASSDFAGGNNEQFF	TGTGCCAGCAGTGACTTTGCGGGTGGAAACAATGAGCAGTTCTTC
TRBJ2-1	TRBV19	NA	TRBD2	CASSAGGWEQFF	TGTGCCAGCTCAGCGGGAGGCTGGGAGCAGTTCTTC
TRBJ2-5	TRBV7-8	NA	TRBD2	CASSTGLAGESKTQYF	TGTGCCAGCAGCACGGGACTAGCGGGAGAGTCTAAGACCCAGTACTTC